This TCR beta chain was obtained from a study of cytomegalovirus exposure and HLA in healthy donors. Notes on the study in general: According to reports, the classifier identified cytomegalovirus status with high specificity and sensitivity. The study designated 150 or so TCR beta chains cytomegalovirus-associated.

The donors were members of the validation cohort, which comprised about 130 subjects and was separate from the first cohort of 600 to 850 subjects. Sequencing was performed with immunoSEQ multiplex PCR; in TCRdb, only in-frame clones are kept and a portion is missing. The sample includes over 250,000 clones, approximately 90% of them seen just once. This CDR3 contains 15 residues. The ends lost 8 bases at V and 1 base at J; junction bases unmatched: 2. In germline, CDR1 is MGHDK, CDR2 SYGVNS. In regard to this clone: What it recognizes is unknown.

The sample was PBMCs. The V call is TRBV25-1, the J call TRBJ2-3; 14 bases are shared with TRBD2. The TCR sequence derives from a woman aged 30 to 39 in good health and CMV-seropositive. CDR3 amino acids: CASGGLAGGTDTQYF. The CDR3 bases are TGTGCCAGCGGGGGACTAGCGGGGGGCACAGATACGCAGTATTTT.